Listed below are T cell receptor beta chains from one sample, sequenced in a study of T cells in Graves' hyperthyroidism and ophthalmopathy. TCRdb re-analysed the multiplex PCR reads in MiXCR, keeping a single row per CDR3 protein. The sample contains a few hundred thousand distinct CDR3 sequences, approximately 12% of which appear only once. The sequenced sample was blood. These receptors originate from a man aged 25-45 years with Graves' hyperthyroidism that later progressed to Graves' ophthalmopathy. The CDR3 runs from the conserved cysteine through the conserved F or W. D genes are given only for firm matches. The size of a clone is reported for some rows only, either as once, few or many, or as a class for expanded clones.

abundance	d_gene	j_gene	v_gene	CDR3aa	CDR3nt
many	TRBD1	TRBJ1-5	TRBV28	CASSTGQGFGQPQHF	TGTGCCAGCAGTACGGGACAGGGTTTTGGTCAGCCCCAGCATTTT
many	NA	TRBJ1-5	TRBV7-8	CASSLGFNQPQHF	TGTGCCAGCAGTTTAGGGTTCAATCAGCCCCAGCATTTT
few	NA	TRBJ2-7	TRBV18	CASSPPELHEQYF	TGTGCCAGCTCACCACCGGAACTACACGAGCAGTACTTC
few	NA	TRBJ2-5	TRBV9	CASSDSGETQYF	TGTGCCAGCAGTGACTCAGGAGAGACCCAGTACTTC
many	TRBD2	TRBJ2-7	TRBV6-1	CASSEAGGSYEQYF	TGTGCCAGCAGTGAGGCGGGGGGATCCTACGAGCAGTACTTC
NA	NA	TRBJ2-7	TRBV6-1	CASSPLAFHEQYF	TGTGCCAGCAGCCCCCTGGCTTTTCACGAGCAGTACTTC
NA	NA	TRBJ2-7	TRBV19	CASSTRDTSSYEQYF	TGTGCCAGTAGTACCCGGGACACGAGTTCCTACGAGCAGTACTTC
few	NA	TRBJ1-2	TRBV5-4	CASSPGQPWGYTF	TGTGCCAGCAGTCCAGGACAGCCCTGGGGCTACACCTTC
many	NA	TRBJ1-5	TRBV29-1	CSVGTASHQPQHF	TGCAGCGTTGGAACGGCTTCTCATCAGCCCCAGCATTTT
many	TRBD2	TRBJ2-7	TRBV9	CASSLTSGGFHEQYF	TGTGCCAGCAGCCTGACTAGCGGGGGGTTCCACGAGCAGTACTTC
few	NA	TRBJ2-1	TRBV24-1	CATSDGHYNEQFF	TGTGCCACCAGTGACGGACACTACAATGAGCAGTTCTTC
few	TRBD1	TRBJ2-3	TRBV24-1	CATSPGTGPTDTQYF	TGTGCCACCTCACCCGGGACAGGGCCCACAGATACGCAGTATTTT
NA	NA	TRBJ2-1	TRBV9	CASSATGPSSLYVEQFF	TGTGCCAGCAGCGCTACAGGGCCGTCCTCCCTCTACGTTGAGCAGTTCTTC
many	NA	TRBJ2-1	TRBV13	CASSVGTYNEQFF	TGTGCCAGCAGCGTAGGGACCTACAATGAGCAGTTCTTC
NA	NA	TRBJ1-1	TRBV12-5	CASGPRRAHMNTEAFF	TGTGCTAGTGGTCCCAGGAGGGCTCACATGAACACTGAAGCTTTCTTT
many	TRBD1	TRBJ1-1	TRBV6-1	CASSEDRRKAFF	TGTGCCAGCAGTGAGGACAGGCGAAAAGCTTTCTTT
few	NA	TRBJ1-5	TRBV5-1	CASRSGTEGQPQHF	TGCGCCAGCAGGTCCGGGACTGAGGGGCAGCCCCAGCATTTT
NA	TRBD2	TRBJ2-7	TRBV15	CATSRAQGRGNFYEQYF	TGTGCCACCAGCAGAGCCCAAGGGAGGGGCAATTTCTACGAGCAGTACTTC
few	NA	TRBJ2-3	TRBV10-2	CASSESSSVGTDTQYF	TGCGCCAGCAGTGAGTCGAGCAGTGTGGGCACAGATACGCAGTATTTT
few	NA	TRBJ2-3	TRBV27	CASSFAGDTQYF	TGTGCCAGCAGTTTTGCGGGAGATACGCAGTATTTT
many	TRBD1	TRBJ1-2	TRBV11-3	CASSLDRHGGYTF	TGTGCCAGCAGCCTGGACAGGCATGGGGGCTACACCTTC
few	TRBD1	TRBJ2-7	TRBV13	CASSLVTGRFHEQYF	TGTGCCAGCAGCTTAGTGACAGGGCGATTCCACGAGCAGTACTTC
few	TRBD2	TRBJ2-3	TRBV14	CASSGTSAASDTQYF	TGTGCCAGCTCCGGGACTAGCGCCGCGTCAGATACGCAGTATTTT
few	NA	TRBJ2-7	TRBV29-1	CSGGGEQYF	TGCAGCGGGGGCGGCGAGCAGTACTTC
NA	NA	TRBJ1-6	TRBV5-1	CASSLQQGNSPLHF	TGCGCCAGCAGCTTGCAACAGGGTAATTCACCCCTCCACTTT